This TCR beta chain was observed in a study of T cell responses to AZD1222 COVID-19 vaccine. Study conclusions and caveats: Along spike, vaccine-associated CD4 TCRs were found throughout, with dominance at 160-218 and 743-854. Donor demographics were predominantly white British with a female majority; clonal diversity may be underestimated. Only after the peak T cell response were repertoires sampled.

This clone was picked up a small number of times. The antigen is not known. One end of the junction is discordant with germline, which a read error may explain. In germline, CDR1 is SGHTA, CDR2 FQGNSA. The CDR3 consists of 14 residues. Produced via immunoSEQ multiplex PCR; TCRdb's table is partial and in-frame only. Found here are some 190,000 clones, about 89% of them singletons; the top ten hold more than 1.5%. This clonotype was sampled from an adult who received the AZD1222 COVID-19 vaccine. Sequencing used peripheral blood, obtained 28 days after the second AZD1222 dose. The gene calls are TRBV7-2 and TRBJ1-1; no definite D call. The CDR3 sequence: CASSLGRSPPEAFF. In nucleotides, the CDR3 is TGTGCCAGCAGTTTAGGGCGGTCGCCGCCTGAAGCTTTCTTT.